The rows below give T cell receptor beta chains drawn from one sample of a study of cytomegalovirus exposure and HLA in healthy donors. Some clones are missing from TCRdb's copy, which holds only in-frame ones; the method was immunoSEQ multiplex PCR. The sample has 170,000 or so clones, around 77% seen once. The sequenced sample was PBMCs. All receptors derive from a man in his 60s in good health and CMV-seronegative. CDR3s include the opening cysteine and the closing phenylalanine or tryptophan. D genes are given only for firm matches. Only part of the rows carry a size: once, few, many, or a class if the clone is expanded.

CDR3nt: TGTGCCAGCAGTGGGCTGGACCAAGAGACCCAGTACTTC
CDR3aa: CASSGLDQETQYF
j_gene: TRBJ2-5
v_gene: TRBV2
abundance: -
d_gene: -

CDR3nt: TGCGCCAGCAGCCAAGAGAGCCTTAGCAATTCACCCCTCCACTTT
CDR3aa: CASSQESLSNSPLHF
j_gene: TRBJ1-6
v_gene: TRBV4-1
abundance: -
d_gene: -

CDR3nt: TGTGCCAGCAGGGGTCGGCAGGGGCAGGGAAACACCATATATTTT
CDR3aa: CASRGRQGQGNTIYF
j_gene: TRBJ1-3
v_gene: TRBV2
abundance: -
d_gene: -

CDR3nt: TGTGCCAGCAGCTTAAGACCCCCGGTCTCAGGGGAAGAGACCCAGTACTTC
CDR3aa: CASSLRPPVSGEETQYF
j_gene: TRBJ2-5
v_gene: TRBV7-3
abundance: -
d_gene: -

CDR3nt: TGTGCCAGCAGTGAATACGGGGGGGCGGACTCCTACGAGCAGTACTTC
CDR3aa: CASSEYGGADSYEQYF
j_gene: TRBJ2-7
v_gene: TRBV6-1
abundance: -
d_gene: TRBD2

CDR3nt: TGTGCCAGCAGCCAAGATCAACTAGCGGGAGTCCATGAGCAGTTCTTC
CDR3aa: CASSQDQLAGVHEQFF
j_gene: TRBJ2-1
v_gene: TRBV14
abundance: -
d_gene: TRBD2

CDR3nt: TGCAGCGTTGAAGATTTTCGGGGGGGAGAAGCTTTCTTT
CDR3aa: CSVEDFRGGEAFF
j_gene: TRBJ1-1
v_gene: TRBV29-1
abundance: -
d_gene: -

CDR3nt: TGTGCCAGCAGTAAAACAGGGTTTTATGGCTACACCTTC
CDR3aa: CASSKTGFYGYTF
j_gene: TRBJ1-2
v_gene: TRBV6-5
abundance: -
d_gene: -

CDR3nt: TGTGCCAGCAGTGTCGGGGGAAACACAGATACGCAGTATTTT
CDR3aa: CASSVGGNTDTQYF
j_gene: TRBJ2-3
v_gene: TRBV6-4
abundance: once
d_gene: -

CDR3nt: TGCGCCAGCCACGAGGTAACCTACAATGAGCAGTTCTTC
CDR3aa: CASHEVTYNEQFF
j_gene: TRBJ2-1
v_gene: TRBV5-1
abundance: -
d_gene: -

CDR3nt: TGTGCCAGCAGCGCAGGGGGCTGGGGTGAAAAACTGTTTTTT
CDR3aa: CASSAGGWGEKLFF
j_gene: TRBJ1-4
v_gene: TRBV2
abundance: -
d_gene: TRBD1

CDR3nt: TGTGCCAGTTGCCTGAGGGGGTCCTATGGCTACCCCTTC
CDR3aa: CASCLRGSYGYPF
j_gene: TRBJ1-2
v_gene: TRBV19
abundance: -
d_gene: -

CDR3nt: TGTGCCAGCAGTTTATTCCCGGGACAGAACACTGAAGCTTTCTTT
CDR3aa: CASSLFPGQNTEAFF
j_gene: TRBJ1-1
v_gene: TRBV28
abundance: few
d_gene: -

CDR3nt: TGTGCCAGCATCCCGATGCCAGCGGGGGGCAATGAGCAGTTCTTC
CDR3aa: CASIPMPAGGNEQFF
j_gene: TRBJ2-1
v_gene: TRBV6-1
abundance: -
d_gene: TRBD2

CDR3nt: TGTGCCACCAGCGGCGACAGGGCCTACGAGCAGTACTTC
CDR3aa: CATSGDRAYEQYF
j_gene: TRBJ2-7
v_gene: TRBV15
abundance: few
d_gene: TRBD1

CDR3nt: TGTGCCAGCAGCCCAGCCGGGACAGTTAATTTTGCGGGCTACACCTTC
CDR3aa: CASSPAGTVNFAGYTF
j_gene: TRBJ1-2
v_gene: TRBV2
abundance: few
d_gene: TRBD1

CDR3nt: TGTGCCATCAGTGACGTCAGGGGGCGTATCTCTGGGGCCAACGTCCTGACTTTC
CDR3aa: CAISDVRGRISGANVLTF
j_gene: TRBJ2-6
v_gene: TRBV10-3
abundance: -
d_gene: TRBD1

CDR3nt: TGTGCCAGCAGTCCCGGGACAGGGAGATACAATGAGCAGTTCTTC
CDR3aa: CASSPGTGRYNEQFF
j_gene: TRBJ2-1
v_gene: TRBV27
abundance: -
d_gene: TRBD1

CDR3nt: TGTGCCAGCAGCGTAGCGGCAGGGGTCCACCAAGAGACCCAGTACTTC
CDR3aa: CASSVAAGVHQETQYF
j_gene: TRBJ2-5
v_gene: TRBV9
abundance: once
d_gene: -

CDR3nt: TGTGCCAGTAGCCGGACAGGGACCTCTTTCTATGGCTACACCTTC
CDR3aa: CASSRTGTSFYGYTF
j_gene: TRBJ1-2
v_gene: TRBV19
abundance: -
d_gene: TRBD1

CDR3nt: TGTGCCAGCAGCTTAGGACTAGCGTCGTACAATGAGCAGTTCTTC
CDR3aa: CASSLGLASYNEQFF
j_gene: TRBJ2-1
v_gene: TRBV27
abundance: -
d_gene: TRBD2

CDR3nt: TGTGCCAGCAGTACAGGGTCGTCCACTGAAGCTTTCTTT
CDR3aa: CASSTGSSTEAFF
j_gene: TRBJ1-1
v_gene: TRBV2
abundance: -
d_gene: -

CDR3nt: TGTGCCAGCTGGACTACGGCGGGATACGAGCAGTACTTC
CDR3aa: CASWTTAGYEQYF
j_gene: TRBJ2-7
v_gene: TRBV2
abundance: -
d_gene: -

CDR3nt: TGTGCCAGCAGTTCGGACAGGGGGGTGAGCGAGCAGTACTTC
CDR3aa: CASSSDRGVSEQYF
j_gene: TRBJ2-7
v_gene: TRBV27
abundance: once
d_gene: TRBD1

CDR3nt: TGCAGCGTTGAGGCCCGAGGGTCAGATACGCAGTATTTT
CDR3aa: CSVEARGSDTQYF
j_gene: TRBJ2-3
v_gene: TRBV29-1
abundance: -
d_gene: -

CDR3nt: TGTGCCAGCGGCCGGGACACAGGTGAAAAACTGTTTTTT
CDR3aa: CASGRDTGEKLFF
j_gene: TRBJ1-4
v_gene: TRBV2
abundance: -
d_gene: -

CDR3nt: TGTGCCAGCAGGGTCGGGACAGGTCCCTACGAGCAGTACTTC
CDR3aa: CASRVGTGPYEQYF
j_gene: TRBJ2-7
v_gene: TRBV6-5
abundance: -
d_gene: TRBD1

CDR3nt: TGTGCCAGCACAAAAGGGGGCGGGACGACCACTGAAGCTTTCTTT
CDR3aa: CASTKGGGTTTEAFF
j_gene: TRBJ1-1
v_gene: TRBV5-4
abundance: -
d_gene: TRBD1

CDR3nt: TGTGCCAGCAGTGAACGTGGCGGGTACGGCACTGAAGCTTTCTTT
CDR3aa: CASSERGGYGTEAFF
j_gene: TRBJ1-1
v_gene: TRBV6-1
abundance: few
d_gene: -

CDR3nt: TGTGCCTGGAGTGACCAGGGGCGAGATGAAGCTTTCTTT
CDR3aa: CAWSDQGRDEAFF
j_gene: TRBJ1-1
v_gene: TRBV30
abundance: -
d_gene: -

CDR3nt: TGCGCCAGCAGCTTGGAGGTCGGGACAATCTACGAGCAGTACTTC
CDR3aa: CASSLEVGTIYEQYF
j_gene: TRBJ2-7
v_gene: TRBV5-1
abundance: once
d_gene: -

CDR3nt: TGTGCCAGCAGCCGTTCAGGGGCCCCGAACACTGAAGCTTTCTTT
CDR3aa: CASSRSGAPNTEAFF
j_gene: TRBJ1-1
v_gene: TRBV14
abundance: -
d_gene: -

CDR3nt: TGCGCCAGCAGCCAAGACCGGACGGACTACTCTGGAAACACCATATATTTT
CDR3aa: CASSQDRTDYSGNTIYF
j_gene: TRBJ1-3
v_gene: TRBV4-1
abundance: -
d_gene: -

CDR3nt: TGTGCCAGTAGTGTCCTTGGTGGGCTTGGTGGCGGCTACACCTTC
CDR3aa: CASSVLGGLGGGYTF
j_gene: TRBJ1-2
v_gene: TRBV19
abundance: -
d_gene: -

CDR3nt: TGTGCCACCAGCAGAGGAGGACAGGGTTACAATGAGCAGTTCTTC
CDR3aa: CATSRGGQGYNEQFF
j_gene: TRBJ2-1
v_gene: TRBV15
abundance: -
d_gene: TRBD1

CDR3nt: TGTGCCAGCAGTGATCAGTACTACGAGCAGTACTTC
CDR3aa: CASSDQYYEQYF
j_gene: TRBJ2-7
v_gene: TRBV6-1
abundance: -
d_gene: -

CDR3nt: TGTGCCAGCAGCTTTGGGAGGGTTGGCTACACCTTC
CDR3aa: CASSFGRVGYTF
j_gene: TRBJ1-2
v_gene: TRBV11-2
abundance: -
d_gene: -

CDR3nt: TGCGCCAGCAGCTGGGAGCCGGACGAAAAACTGTTTTTT
CDR3aa: CASSWEPDEKLFF
j_gene: TRBJ1-4
v_gene: TRBV5-1
abundance: -
d_gene: -

CDR3nt: TGCAGCGTTGAAGGTAGGGGACAGAACACTGAAGCTTTCTTT
CDR3aa: CSVEGRGQNTEAFF
j_gene: TRBJ1-1
v_gene: TRBV29-1
abundance: -
d_gene: -

CDR3nt: TGTGCCATCAGGGACCAGGGGATGCCTACCTACGAGCAGTACTTC
CDR3aa: CAIRDQGMPTYEQYF
j_gene: TRBJ2-7
v_gene: TRBV10-3
abundance: once
d_gene: -

CDR3nt: TGTGCCAGCAGCTTGGGCCCGCCGCAGGACAGAACCTCCTACGAGCAGTACTTC
CDR3aa: CASSLGPPQDRTSYEQYF
j_gene: TRBJ2-7
v_gene: TRBV5-5
abundance: -
d_gene: -

CDR3nt: TGTGCCAGCAGCTTTGGACGGACAGCTTTGAACACTGAAGCTTTCTTT
CDR3aa: CASSFGRTALNTEAFF
j_gene: TRBJ1-1
v_gene: TRBV5-5
abundance: few
d_gene: -

CDR3nt: TGTGCCTGGGCCAGGGCGATGGCCGGGGAGCTGTTTTTT
CDR3aa: CAWARAMAGELFF
j_gene: TRBJ2-2
v_gene: TRBV30
abundance: -
d_gene: -

CDR3nt: TGTGCCACCAAGACAGGGGCCGGACAAGAGACCCAGTACTTC
CDR3aa: CATKTGAGQETQYF
j_gene: TRBJ2-5
v_gene: TRBV19
abundance: -
d_gene: TRBD1

CDR3nt: TGTGCCAGCAGCTTAGGCCCGGGACAGCAAGAGACCCAGTACTTC
CDR3aa: CASSLGPGQQETQYF
j_gene: TRBJ2-5
v_gene: TRBV7-2
abundance: -
d_gene: TRBD1

CDR3nt: TGTGCCAGCAGCTCCACAGGGCGCAATGAGCAGTTCTTC
CDR3aa: CASSSTGRNEQFF
j_gene: TRBJ2-1
v_gene: TRBV5-6
abundance: -
d_gene: -

CDR3nt: TGTGCCAGCAGCCGGGAGTCCGGGACAGATACGCAGTATTTT
CDR3aa: CASSRESGTDTQYF
j_gene: TRBJ2-3
v_gene: TRBV6-4
abundance: -
d_gene: -

CDR3nt: TGTGCCAGCTCACCTGGGGGGGGCAATCAGCCCCAGCATTTT
CDR3aa: CASSPGGGNQPQHF
j_gene: TRBJ1-5
v_gene: TRBV18
abundance: -
d_gene: -

CDR3nt: TGTGCCAGCAGCTTGGTAGTGAGGAACACTGAAGCTTTCTTT
CDR3aa: CASSLVVRNTEAFF
j_gene: TRBJ1-1
v_gene: TRBV5-6
abundance: -
d_gene: -

CDR3nt: TGTGCCAGCGGGACTAGCGGGACCCGCCTCGCCACAGATACGCAGTATTTT
CDR3aa: CASGTSGTRLATDTQYF
j_gene: TRBJ2-3
v_gene: TRBV2
abundance: -
d_gene: TRBD2

CDR3nt: TGTGCAAGTCGCTTAGCGTCCGGGGTCGGTAGCAATCAGCCCCAGCATTTT
CDR3aa: CASRLASGVGSNQPQHF
j_gene: TRBJ1-5
v_gene: TRBV12-2
abundance: -
d_gene: -

CDR3nt: TGCGCCAGCAGCTTGGACCAGGTCGCTCCCAATGAGCAGTTCTTC
CDR3aa: CASSLDQVAPNEQFF
j_gene: TRBJ2-1
v_gene: TRBV5-1
abundance: once
d_gene: -

CDR3nt: TGTGCCAGCAGGCGCTCAGATACGCAGTATTTT
CDR3aa: CASRRSDTQYF
j_gene: TRBJ2-3
v_gene: TRBV6-5
abundance: -
d_gene: -

CDR3nt: TGTGCCAGCTTCGGACAGGCCACTGAAGCTTTCTTT
CDR3aa: CASFGQATEAFF
j_gene: TRBJ1-1
v_gene: TRBV2
abundance: -
d_gene: TRBD1

CDR3nt: TGTGCCAGCAGCTTGGAAAGTGGAGGGTGGAACATTCAGTACTTC
CDR3aa: CASSLESGGWNIQYF
j_gene: TRBJ2-4
v_gene: TRBV5-4
abundance: -
d_gene: -